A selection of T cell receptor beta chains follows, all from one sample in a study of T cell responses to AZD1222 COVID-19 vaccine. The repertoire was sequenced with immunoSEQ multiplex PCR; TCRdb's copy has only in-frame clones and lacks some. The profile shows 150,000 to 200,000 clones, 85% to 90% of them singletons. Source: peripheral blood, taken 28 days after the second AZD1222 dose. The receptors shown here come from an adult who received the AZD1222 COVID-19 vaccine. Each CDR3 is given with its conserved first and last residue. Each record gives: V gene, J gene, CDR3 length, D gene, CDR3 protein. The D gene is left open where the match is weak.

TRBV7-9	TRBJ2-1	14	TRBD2	CASSPRGTSLVQFF
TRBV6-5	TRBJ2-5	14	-	CASSYSTLGETQYF
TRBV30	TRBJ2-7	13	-	CAWSRGFPYEQYF
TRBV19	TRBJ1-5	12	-	CASITGYQPQHF
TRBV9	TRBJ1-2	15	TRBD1	CASSVTGTARYGYTF
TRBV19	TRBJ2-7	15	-	CASTQTGGAYYEQYF
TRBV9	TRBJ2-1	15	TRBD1	CASSAEGAYYNEQFF
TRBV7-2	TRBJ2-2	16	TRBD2	CASSLGRGIGTGELFF
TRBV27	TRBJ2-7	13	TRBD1	CATRRQGSYEQYF
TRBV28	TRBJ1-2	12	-	CASKSGNYGYTF
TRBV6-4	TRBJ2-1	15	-	CASKKTGVGYNEQFF
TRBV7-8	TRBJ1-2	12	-	CASSHGQYGYTF
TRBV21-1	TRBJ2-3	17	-	CASSNSSGRASTDTQYF
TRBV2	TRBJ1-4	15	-	CASRGTGSRGEKLFF
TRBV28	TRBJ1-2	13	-	CASSLSDNRGYTF
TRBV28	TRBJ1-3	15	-	CASSLAEVSGNTIYF
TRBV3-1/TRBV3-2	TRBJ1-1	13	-	CASSQGGNTEAFF
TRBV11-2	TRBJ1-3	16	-	CASSLTASFSGNTIYF
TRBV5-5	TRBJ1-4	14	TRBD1	CASSLGTGGEKLFF
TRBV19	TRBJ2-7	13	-	CASSIRDTYEQYF
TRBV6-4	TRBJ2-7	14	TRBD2	CASSEGLAGGEQYF
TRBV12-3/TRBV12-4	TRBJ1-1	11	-	CANVVNTEAFF
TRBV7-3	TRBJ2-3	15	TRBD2	CASSPLAGDPDTQYF
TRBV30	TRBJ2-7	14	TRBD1	CAWTSGTGDYEQYF